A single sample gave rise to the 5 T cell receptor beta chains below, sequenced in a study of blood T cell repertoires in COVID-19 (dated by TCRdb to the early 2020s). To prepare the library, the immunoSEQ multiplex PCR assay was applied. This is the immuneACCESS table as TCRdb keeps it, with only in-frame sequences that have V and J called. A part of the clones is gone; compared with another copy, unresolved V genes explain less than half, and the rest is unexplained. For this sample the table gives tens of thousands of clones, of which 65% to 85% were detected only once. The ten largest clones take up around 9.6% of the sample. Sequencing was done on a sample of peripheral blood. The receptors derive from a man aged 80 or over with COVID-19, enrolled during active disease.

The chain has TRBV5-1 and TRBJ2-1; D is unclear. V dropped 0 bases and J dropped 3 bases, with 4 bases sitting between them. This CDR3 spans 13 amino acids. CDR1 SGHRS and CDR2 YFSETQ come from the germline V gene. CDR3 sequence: CASSLEHYNEQFF. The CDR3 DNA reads TGCGCCAGCAGCTTGGAACACTACAATGAGCAGTTCTTC.

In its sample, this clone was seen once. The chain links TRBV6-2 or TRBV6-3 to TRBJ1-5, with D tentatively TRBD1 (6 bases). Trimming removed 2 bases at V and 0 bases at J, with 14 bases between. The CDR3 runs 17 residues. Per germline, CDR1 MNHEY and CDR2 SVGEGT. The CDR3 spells CASSYPRTGNSNQPQHF. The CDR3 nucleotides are TGTGCCAGCAGTTACCCTAGAACAGGGAATAGCAATCAGCCCCAGCATTTT.

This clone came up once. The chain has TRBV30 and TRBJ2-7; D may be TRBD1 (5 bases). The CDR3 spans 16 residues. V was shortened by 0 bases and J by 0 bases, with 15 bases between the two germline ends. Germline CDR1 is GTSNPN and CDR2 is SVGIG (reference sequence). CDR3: CAWSVAWGLSSYEQYF. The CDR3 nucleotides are TGTGCCTGGAGTGTAGCGTGGGGCCTCAGCTCCTACGAGCAGTACTTC.

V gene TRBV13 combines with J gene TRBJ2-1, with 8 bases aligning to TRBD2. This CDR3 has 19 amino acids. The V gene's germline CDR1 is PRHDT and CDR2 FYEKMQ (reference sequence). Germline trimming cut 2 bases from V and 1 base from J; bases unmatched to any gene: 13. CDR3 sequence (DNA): TGTGCCAGCAGCTTAAACGGGAGGGCCGATAAGGGGTCCTACAATGAGCAGTTCTTC. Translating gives CASSLNGRADKGSYNEQFF.

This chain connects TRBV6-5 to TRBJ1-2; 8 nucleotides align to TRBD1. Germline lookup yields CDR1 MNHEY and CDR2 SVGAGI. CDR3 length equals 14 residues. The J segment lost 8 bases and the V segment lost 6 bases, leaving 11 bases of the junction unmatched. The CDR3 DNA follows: TGTGCCAGCAGAGCCCCAGGGGGCGCAGGGGGCTACACCTTC. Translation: CASRAPGGAGGYTF.